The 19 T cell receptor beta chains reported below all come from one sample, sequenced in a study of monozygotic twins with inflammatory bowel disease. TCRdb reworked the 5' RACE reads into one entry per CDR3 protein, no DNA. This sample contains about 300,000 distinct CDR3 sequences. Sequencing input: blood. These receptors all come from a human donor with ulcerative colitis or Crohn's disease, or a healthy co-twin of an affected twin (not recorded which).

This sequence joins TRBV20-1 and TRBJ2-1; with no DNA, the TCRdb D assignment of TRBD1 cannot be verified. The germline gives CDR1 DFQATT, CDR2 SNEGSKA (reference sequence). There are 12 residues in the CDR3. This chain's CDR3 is CSVPGVGNEQFF.

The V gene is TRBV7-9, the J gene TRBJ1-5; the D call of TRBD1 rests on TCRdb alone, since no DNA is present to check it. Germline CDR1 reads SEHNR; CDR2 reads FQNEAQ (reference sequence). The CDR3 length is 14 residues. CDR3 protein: CASSLSAGLQPQHF.

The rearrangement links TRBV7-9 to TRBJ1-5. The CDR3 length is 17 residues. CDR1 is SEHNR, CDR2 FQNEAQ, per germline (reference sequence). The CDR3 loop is CASSLGVREVPNQPQHF. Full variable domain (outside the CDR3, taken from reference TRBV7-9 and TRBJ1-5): DTGVSQNPRHKITKRGQNVTFRCDPISEHNRLYWYRQTLGQGPEFLTYFQNEAQLEKSRLLSDRFSAERPKGSFSTLEIQRTEQGDSAMYLCASSLGVREVPNQPQHFGDGTRLSIL.

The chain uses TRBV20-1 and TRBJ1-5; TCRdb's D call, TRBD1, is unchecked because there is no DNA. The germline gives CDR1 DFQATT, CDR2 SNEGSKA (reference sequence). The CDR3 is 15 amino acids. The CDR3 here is CSARQGSRGNQPQHF.

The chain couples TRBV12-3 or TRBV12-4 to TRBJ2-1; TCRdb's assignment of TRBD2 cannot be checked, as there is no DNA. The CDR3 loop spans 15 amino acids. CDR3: CASRRLAGALNEQFF.

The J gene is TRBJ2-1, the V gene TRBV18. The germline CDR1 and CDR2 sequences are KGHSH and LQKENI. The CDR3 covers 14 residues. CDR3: CASTPINPVNEQFF. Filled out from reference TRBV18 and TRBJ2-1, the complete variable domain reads NAGVMQNPRHLVRRRGQEARLRCSPMKGHSHVYWYRQLPEEGLKFMVYLQKENIIDESGMPKERFSAEFPKEGPSILRIQQVVRGDSAAYFCASTPINPVNEQFFGPGTRLTVL.

The chain's CDR3 is CASRKRETSTDTQYF. The chain recombines TRBV27 with TRBJ2-3; the D call from TCRdb, TRBD2, cannot be confirmed without DNA. This CDR3 has 15 residues. From germline, CDR1 is MNHEY and CDR2 SMNVEV (reference sequence).

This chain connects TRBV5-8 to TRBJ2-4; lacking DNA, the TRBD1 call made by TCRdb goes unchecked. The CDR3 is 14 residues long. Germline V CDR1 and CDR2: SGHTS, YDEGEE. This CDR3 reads CASSLRVGVNIQYF. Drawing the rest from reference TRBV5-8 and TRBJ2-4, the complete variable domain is EAGVTQSPTHLIKTRGQQATLRCSPISGHTSVYWYQQALGLGLQFLLWYDEGEERNRGNFPPRFSGRQFPNYSSELNVNALELEDSALYLCASSLRVGVNIQYFGAGTRLSVL.

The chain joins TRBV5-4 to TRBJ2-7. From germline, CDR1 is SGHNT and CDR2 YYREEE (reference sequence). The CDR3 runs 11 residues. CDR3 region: CASSLSNEQYF.

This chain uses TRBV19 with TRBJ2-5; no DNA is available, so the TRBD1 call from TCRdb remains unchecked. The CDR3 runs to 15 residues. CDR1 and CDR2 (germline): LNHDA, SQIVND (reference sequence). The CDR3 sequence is CASSSWDGYQETQYF. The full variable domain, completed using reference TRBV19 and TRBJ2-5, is DGGITQSPKYLFRKEGQNVTLSCEQNLNHDAMYWYRQDPGQGLRLIYYSQIVNDFQKGDIAEGYSVSREKKESFPLTVTSAQKNPTAFYLCASSSWDGYQETQYFGPGTRLLVL.

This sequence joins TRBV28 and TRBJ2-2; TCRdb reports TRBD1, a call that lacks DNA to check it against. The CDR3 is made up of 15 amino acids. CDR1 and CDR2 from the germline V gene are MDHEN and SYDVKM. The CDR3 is CASRPSGTATGELFF.

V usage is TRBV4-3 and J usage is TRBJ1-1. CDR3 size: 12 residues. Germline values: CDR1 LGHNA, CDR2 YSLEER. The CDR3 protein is CASSQEPSEAFF.

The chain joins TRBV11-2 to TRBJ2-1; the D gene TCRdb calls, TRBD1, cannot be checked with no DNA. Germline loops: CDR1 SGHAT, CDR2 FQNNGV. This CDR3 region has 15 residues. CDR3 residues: CASSLRRGRVHEQFF.

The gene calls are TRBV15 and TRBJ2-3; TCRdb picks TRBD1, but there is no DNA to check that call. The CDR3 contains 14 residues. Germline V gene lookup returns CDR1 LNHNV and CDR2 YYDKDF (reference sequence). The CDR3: CATSRARTGQVLYF.

Here the CDR3 reads CASSLRAGNSPLHF. The chain links TRBV7-2 to TRBJ1-6; as DNA is missing, the TRBD1 call by TCRdb cannot be tested. CDR1 SGHTA and CDR2 FQGNSA come from the germline V gene. The CDR3 covers 14 residues.

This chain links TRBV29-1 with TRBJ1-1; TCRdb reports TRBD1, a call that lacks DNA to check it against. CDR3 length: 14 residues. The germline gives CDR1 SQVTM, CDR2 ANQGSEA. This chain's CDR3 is CSVAWGSTNTEAFF.

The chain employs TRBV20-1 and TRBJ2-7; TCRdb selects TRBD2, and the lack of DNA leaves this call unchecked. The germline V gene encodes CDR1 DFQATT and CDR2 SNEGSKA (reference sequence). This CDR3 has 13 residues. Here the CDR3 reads CSAPGGGNNEQYF.

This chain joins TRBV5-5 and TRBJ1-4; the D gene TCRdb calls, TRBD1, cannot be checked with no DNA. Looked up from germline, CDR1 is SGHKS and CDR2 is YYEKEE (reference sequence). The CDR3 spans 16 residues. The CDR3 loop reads CASSFKAGQNNEKLFF.

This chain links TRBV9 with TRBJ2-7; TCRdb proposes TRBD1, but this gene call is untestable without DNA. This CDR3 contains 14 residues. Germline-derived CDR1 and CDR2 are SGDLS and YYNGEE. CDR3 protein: CASSETGFPHEQYF.